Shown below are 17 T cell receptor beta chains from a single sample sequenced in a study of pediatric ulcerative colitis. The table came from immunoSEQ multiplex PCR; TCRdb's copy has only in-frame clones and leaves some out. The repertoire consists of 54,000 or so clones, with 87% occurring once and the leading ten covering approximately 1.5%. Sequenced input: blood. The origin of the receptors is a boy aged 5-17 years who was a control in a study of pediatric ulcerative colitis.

The CDR3 region is CASGETSRNEQFF. The CDR3 DNA reads as TGTGCCAGCGGGGAGACTAGCCGCAATGAGCAGTTCTTC. The chain joins TRBV6-4 to TRBJ2-1; 7 positions agree with TRBD2. There are 13 residues in the CDR3. V lost 8 bases, J lost 6 bases, and 7 bases stayed unmatched. Looked up from germline, CDR1 is MRHNA and CDR2 is SNTAGT.

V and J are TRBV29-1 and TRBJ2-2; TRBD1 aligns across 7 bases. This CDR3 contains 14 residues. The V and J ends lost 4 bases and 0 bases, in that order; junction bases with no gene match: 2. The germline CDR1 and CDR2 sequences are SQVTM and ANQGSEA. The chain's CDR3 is CSVGQGANTGELFF. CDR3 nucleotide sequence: TGCAGCGTTGGCCAGGGGGCGAACACCGGGGAGCTGTTTTTT.

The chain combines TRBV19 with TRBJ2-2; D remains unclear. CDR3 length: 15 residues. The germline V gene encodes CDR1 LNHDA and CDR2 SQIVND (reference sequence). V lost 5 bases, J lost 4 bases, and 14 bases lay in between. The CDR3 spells CASSHQGGSTGELFF. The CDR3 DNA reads TGTGCCAGTAGTCACCAAGGTGGTAGCACCGGGGAGCTGTTTTTT.

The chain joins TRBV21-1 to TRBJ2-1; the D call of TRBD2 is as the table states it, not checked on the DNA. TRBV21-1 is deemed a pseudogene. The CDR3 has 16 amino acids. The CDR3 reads CASSALAGDPYNEQFF. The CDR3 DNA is TGTGCCAGCAGCGCCTTAGCGGGAGACCCCTACAATGAGCAGTTCTTC.

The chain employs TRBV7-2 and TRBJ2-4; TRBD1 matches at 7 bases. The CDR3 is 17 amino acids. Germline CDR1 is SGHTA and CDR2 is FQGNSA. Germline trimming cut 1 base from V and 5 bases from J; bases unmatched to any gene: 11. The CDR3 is CASSLGRGHPPQNIQYF. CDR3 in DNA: TGTGCCAGCAGCTTAGGAAGGGGGCACCCCCCCCAAAACATTCAGTACTTC. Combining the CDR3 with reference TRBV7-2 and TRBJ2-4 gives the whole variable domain GAGVSQSPSNKVTEKGKDVELRCDPISGHTALYWYRQSLGQGLEFLIYFQGNSAPDKSGLPSDRFSAERTGGSVSTLTIQRTQQEDSAVYLCASSLGRGHPPQNIQYFGAGTRLSVL.

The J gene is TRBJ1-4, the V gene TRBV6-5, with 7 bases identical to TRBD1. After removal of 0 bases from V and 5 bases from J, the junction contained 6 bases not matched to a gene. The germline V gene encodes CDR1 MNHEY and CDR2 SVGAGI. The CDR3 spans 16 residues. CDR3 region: CASSYSQGTANEKLFF. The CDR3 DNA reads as TGTGCCAGCAGTTACTCGCAGGGGACAGCGAATGAAAAACTGTTTTTT.

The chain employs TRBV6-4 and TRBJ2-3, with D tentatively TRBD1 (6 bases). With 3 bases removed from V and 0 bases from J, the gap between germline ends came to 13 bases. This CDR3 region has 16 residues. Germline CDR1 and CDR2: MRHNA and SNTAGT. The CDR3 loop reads CASSESRGGSTDTQYF. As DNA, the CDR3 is TGTGCCAGCAGTGAGAGCAGGGGTGGAAGCACAGATACGCAGTATTTT.

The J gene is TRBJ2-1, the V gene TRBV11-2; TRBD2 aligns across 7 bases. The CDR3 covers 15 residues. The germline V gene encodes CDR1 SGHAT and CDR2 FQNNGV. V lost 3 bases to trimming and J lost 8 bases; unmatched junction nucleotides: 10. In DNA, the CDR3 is TGTGCCAGCAGCTTCCTAGGACTAGTCCGAGATGAGCAGTTCTTC. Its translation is CASSFLGLVRDEQFF. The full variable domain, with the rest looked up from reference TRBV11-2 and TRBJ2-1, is EAGVAQSPRYKIIEKRQSVAFWCNPISGHATLYWYQQILGQGPKLLIQFQNNGVVDDSQLPKDRFSAERLKGVDSTLKIQPAKLEDSAVYLCASSFLGLVRDEQFFGPGTRLTVL.

The CDR3 protein is CASSSGRILTF. CDR3 sequence (DNA): TGTGCCAGCAGTTCGGGTAGAATCCTGACTTTC. The rearrangement uses TRBV28 and TRBJ2-6, with D hard to call. CDR1 MDHEN and CDR2 SYDVKM come from the germline V gene. This CDR3 region has 11 residues. V shed 4 bases and J shed 14 bases, with 9 bases lying between them.

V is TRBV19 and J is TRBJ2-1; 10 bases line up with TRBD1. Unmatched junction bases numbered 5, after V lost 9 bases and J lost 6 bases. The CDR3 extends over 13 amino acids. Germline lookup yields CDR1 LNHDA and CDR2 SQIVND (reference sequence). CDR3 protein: CASHRTGGNEQFF. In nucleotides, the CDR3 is TGTGCCAGCCACAGGACAGGGGGCAATGAGCAGTTCTTC.

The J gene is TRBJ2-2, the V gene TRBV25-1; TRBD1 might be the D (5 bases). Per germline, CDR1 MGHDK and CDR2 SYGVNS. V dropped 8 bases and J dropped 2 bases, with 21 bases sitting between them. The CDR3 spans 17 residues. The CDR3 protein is CASQSMGQGVNTGELFF. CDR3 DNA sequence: TGTGCCAGCCAATCAATGGGTCAGGGTGTAAACACCGGGGAGCTGTTTTTT.

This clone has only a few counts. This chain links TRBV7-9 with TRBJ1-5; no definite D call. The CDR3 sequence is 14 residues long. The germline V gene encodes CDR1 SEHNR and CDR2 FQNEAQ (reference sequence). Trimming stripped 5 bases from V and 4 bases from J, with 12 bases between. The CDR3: CASSREAVNQPQHF. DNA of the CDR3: TGTGCCAGCAGCCGGGAGGCGGTAAATCAGCCCCAGCATTTT.

The CDR3 nucleotides are TGTGCCTGGAGTTCCACCCGGACAGGGTATGGGGATCAGCCCCAGCATTTT. This sequence encodes CAWSSTRTGYGDQPQHF. The rearrangement links TRBV30 to TRBJ1-5, with 8 bases aligning to TRBD1. The CDR3 is made up of 17 amino acids. J lost 5 bases, V lost 2 bases, and 14 bases had no gene match. Germline lookup yields CDR1 GTSNPN and CDR2 SVGIG (reference sequence). The entire variable domain, with the rest obtained from reference TRBV30 and TRBJ1-5, is as follows: SQTIHQWPATLVQPVGSPLSLECTVEGTSNPNLYWYRQAAGRGLQLLFYSVGIGQISSEVPQNLSASRPQDRQFILSSKKLLLSDSGFYLCAWSSTRTGYGDQPQHFGDGTRLSIL.

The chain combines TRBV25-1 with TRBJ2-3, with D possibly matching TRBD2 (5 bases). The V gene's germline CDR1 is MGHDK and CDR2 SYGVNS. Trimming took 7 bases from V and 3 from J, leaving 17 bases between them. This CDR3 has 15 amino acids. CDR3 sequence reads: CASISDFGQTDTQYF. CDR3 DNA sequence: TGTGCCAGCATTTCGGACTTCGGCCAGACAGATACGCAGTATTTT.

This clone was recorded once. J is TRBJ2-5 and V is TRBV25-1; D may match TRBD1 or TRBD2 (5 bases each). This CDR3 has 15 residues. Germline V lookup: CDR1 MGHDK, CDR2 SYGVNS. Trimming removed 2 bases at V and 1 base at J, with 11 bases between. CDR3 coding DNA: TGTGCCAGCAGTGAAAGAGGGCAGGGCCAAGAGACCCAGTACTTC. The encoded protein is CASSERGQGQETQYF.

CDR3 coding DNA: TGTGCCAGCAGCTTACTAGCGGGAGCAAGTTACGAGCAGTACTTC. Translation: CASSLLAGASYEQYF. V is TRBV7-2 and J is TRBJ2-7, with TRBD2 identical over 10 bases. CDR1 SGHTA and CDR2 FQGNSA come from the germline V gene. CDR3 length: 15 amino acids. Trimming at V came to 2 bases and at J to 4 bases, leaving 5 bases not matched to a gene. Complete variable domain (other parts from reference TRBV7-2 and TRBJ2-7): GAGVSQSPSNKVTEKGKDVELRCDPISGHTALYWYRQSLGQGLEFLIYFQGNSAPDKSGLPSDRFSAERTGGSVSTLTIQRTQQEDSAVYLCASSLLAGASYEQYFGPGTRLTVT.

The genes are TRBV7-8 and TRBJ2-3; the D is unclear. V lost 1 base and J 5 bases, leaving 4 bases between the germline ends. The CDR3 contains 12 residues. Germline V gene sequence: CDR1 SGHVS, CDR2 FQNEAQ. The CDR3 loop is CASSLDLDTQYF. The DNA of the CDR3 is TGTGCCAGCAGCTTAGATTTAGATACGCAGTATTTT.